The present TCR beta chain was sequenced within a study of neoadjuvant anti-PD-1 for oral cavity cancer. The repertoire was sequenced with immunoSEQ multiplex PCR; TCRdb's copy has only in-frame clones and lacks some. The table has about 9,600 clones, over 65% seen once. The V and J ends lost 4 bases and 8 bases respectively, with 9 bases between them. Germline V gives CDR1 MGHRA, CDR2 YSYEKL. The CDR3 sequence is 12 residues long. Noted time point: after neoadjuvant nivolumab, at surgical resection. The specimen was PBMCs, collected after nivolumab (anti-PD-1) treatment. This clonotype was sampled from a person aged 35-79 years with oral cavity squamous cell carcinoma. The V and J genes are TRBV4-1 and TRBJ2-1; D unresolved. The CDR3 DNA is TGCGCCAGCAGCCTCAGGCGAGATGAGCAGTTCTTC. Protein: CASSLRRDEQFF.